The clone carrying this T cell receptor beta chain has just a few counts. Its antigen is unidentified. The data derive from a study of response to subunit inactivated influenza vaccine. General study results and limits: The authors offered the suggestion that each seasonal influenza vaccination recruits few new T cells.

The CDR3 spans 14 residues. Germline V gives CDR1 SNHLY, CDR2 FYNNEI. V gave up 8 bases and J gave up 3 bases, with 16 bases separating them. TCRdb analysed the RT-PCR reads with MiXCR anew, one entry per CDR3 protein. This table holds 600,000 to 850,000 distinct CDR3 sequences, around 15% found once. The sample here was PBMCs from blood, taken 14 to 15 days before vaccination. The genes are TRBV2 and TRBJ2-5; D is perhaps TRBD1 (5 bases). This receptor was taken from a man aged 50-59 years who received an inactivated influenza vaccine. In DNA, the CDR3 is TGTGCCAGCGGAAGGGGTTTTAGGAAAGAGACCCAGTACTTC. Protein sequence: CASGRGFRKETQYF.